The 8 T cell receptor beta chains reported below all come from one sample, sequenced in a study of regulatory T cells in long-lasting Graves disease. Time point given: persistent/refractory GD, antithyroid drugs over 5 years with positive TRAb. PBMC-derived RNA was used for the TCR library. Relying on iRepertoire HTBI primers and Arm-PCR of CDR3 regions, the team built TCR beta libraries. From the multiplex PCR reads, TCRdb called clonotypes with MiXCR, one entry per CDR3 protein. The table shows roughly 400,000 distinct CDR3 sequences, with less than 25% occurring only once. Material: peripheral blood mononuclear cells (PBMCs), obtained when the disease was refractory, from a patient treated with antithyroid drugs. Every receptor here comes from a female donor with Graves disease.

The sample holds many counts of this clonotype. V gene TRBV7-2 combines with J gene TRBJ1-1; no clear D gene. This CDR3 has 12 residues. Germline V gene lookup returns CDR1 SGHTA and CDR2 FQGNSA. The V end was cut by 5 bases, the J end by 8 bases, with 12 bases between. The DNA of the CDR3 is TGTGCCAGCAGCATCTCCGATCGAGAAGCTTTCTTT. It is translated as CASSISDREAFF.

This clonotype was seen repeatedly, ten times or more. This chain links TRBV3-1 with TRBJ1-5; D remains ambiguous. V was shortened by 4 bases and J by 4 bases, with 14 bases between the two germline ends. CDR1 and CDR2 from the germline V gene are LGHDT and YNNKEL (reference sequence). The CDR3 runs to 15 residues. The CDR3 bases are TGTGCCAGCAGCCCTCCGGGGAACGGGAATCAGCCCCAGCATTTT. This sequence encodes CASSPPGNGNQPQHF.

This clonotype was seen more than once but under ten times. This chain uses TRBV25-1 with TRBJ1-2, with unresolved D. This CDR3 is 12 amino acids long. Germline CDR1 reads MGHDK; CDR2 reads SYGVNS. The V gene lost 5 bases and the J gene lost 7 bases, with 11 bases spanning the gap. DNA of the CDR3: TGTGCCAGCAGTCGTGACACCCCTGGCTACACCTTC. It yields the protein CASSRDTPGYTF.

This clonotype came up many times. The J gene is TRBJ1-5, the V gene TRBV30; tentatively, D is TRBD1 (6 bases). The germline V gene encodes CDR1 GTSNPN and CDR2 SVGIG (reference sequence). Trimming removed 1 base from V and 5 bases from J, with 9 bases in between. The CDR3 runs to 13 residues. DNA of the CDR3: TGTGCCTGGAGTGGACAGGTGGATCAGCCCCAGCATTTT. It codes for CAWSGQVDQPQHF.

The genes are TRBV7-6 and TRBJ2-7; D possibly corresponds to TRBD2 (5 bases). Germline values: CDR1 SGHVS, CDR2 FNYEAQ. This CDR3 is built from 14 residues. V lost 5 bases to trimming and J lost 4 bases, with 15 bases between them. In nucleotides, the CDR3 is TGTGCCAGCAGCGCCTTGGGGAGCTATTACGAGCAGTACTTC. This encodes CASSALGSYYEQYF.

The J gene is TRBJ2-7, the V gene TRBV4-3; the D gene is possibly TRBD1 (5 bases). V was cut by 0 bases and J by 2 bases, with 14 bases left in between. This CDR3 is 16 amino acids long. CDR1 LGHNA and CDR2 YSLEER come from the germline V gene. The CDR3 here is CASSQDFRTRTYEQYF. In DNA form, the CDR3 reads TGCGCCAGCAGCCAAGACTTTAGGACACGTACCTACGAGCAGTACTTC.

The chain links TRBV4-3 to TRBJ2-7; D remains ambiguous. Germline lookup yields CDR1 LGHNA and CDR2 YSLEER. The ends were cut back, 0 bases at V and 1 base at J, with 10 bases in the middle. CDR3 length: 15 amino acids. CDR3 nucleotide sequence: TGCGCCAGCAGCCAAGACCGCTGGCAATCCTACGAGCAGTACTTC. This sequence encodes CASSQDRWQSYEQYF.

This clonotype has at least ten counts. DNA of the CDR3: TGTGCCAGCAGTTTTCCCACCGAGCGGGGGGATCAAGAGACCCAGTACTTC. It translates to CASSFPTERGDQETQYF. The gene calls are TRBV28 and TRBJ2-5; 9 positions match TRBD2. Germline V CDR1 and CDR2: MDHEN, SYDVKM. V trimming: 3 bases; J trimming: 2 bases; junction bases outside the gene matches: 10. CDR3 length: 17 amino acids.